A selection of T cell receptor beta chains follows, all from one sample in a study of technical replicates of blood from a handful of donors. Sequencing used immunoSEQ multiplex PCR; TCRdb keeps in-frame clones, though not all of them. The sample holds about 88,000 clones, around 90% seen once. The sequenced sample was T cells isolated from PBMCs. These receptors were obtained from a human donor in good health. Both conserved end residues are part of each CDR3. D genes are given only for firm matches. Size is omitted from some rows. Given values are once, few, many or a class for expanded clones.

d_gene: .; j_gene: TRBJ2-5; v_gene: TRBV7-7; abundance: .; CDR3aa: CASGPDSQETQYF; CDR3nt: TGTGCTAGCGGTCCGGACTCTCAAGAGACCCAGTACTTC
d_gene: TRBD1; j_gene: TRBJ1-6; v_gene: TRBV7-8; abundance: .; CDR3aa: CASSLQGAPYNSPLHF; CDR3nt: TGTGCCAGCAGCCTCCAGGGGGCCCCCTATAATTCACCCCTCCACTTT
d_gene: .; j_gene: TRBJ2-1; v_gene: TRBV28; abundance: .; CDR3aa: CASSLSGGIYNEQFF; CDR3nt: TGTGCCAGCAGTTTGTCAGGGGGGATTTACAATGAGCAGTTCTTC
d_gene: .; j_gene: TRBJ2-5; v_gene: TRBV15; abundance: .; CDR3aa: CATSRAYLDQETQYF; CDR3nt: TGTGCCACCAGCAGAGCCTACCTGGACCAAGAGACCCAGTACTTC
d_gene: .; j_gene: TRBJ1-1; v_gene: TRBV9; abundance: .; CDR3aa: CASSVVWRATEAFF; CDR3nt: TGTGCCAGCAGCGTGGTCTGGAGGGCCACTGAAGCTTTCTTT
d_gene: TRBD1; j_gene: TRBJ2-1; v_gene: TRBV29-1; abundance: .; CDR3aa: CSVPHRGYNEQFF; CDR3nt: TGCAGCGTTCCCCACAGGGGCTACAATGAGCAGTTCTTC
d_gene: .; j_gene: TRBJ2-7; v_gene: TRBV5-1; abundance: .; CDR3aa: CASSSMGQQSYEQYF; CDR3nt: TGCGCCAGCAGCTCGATGGGACAACAGTCCTACGAGCAGTACTTC
d_gene: TRBD1; j_gene: TRBJ2-7; v_gene: TRBV19; abundance: .; CDR3aa: CASSIRGTGGNEQYF; CDR3nt: TGTGCCAGTAGTATTCGTGGGACAGGGGGCAACGAGCAGTACTTC
d_gene: .; j_gene: TRBJ2-5; v_gene: TRBV4-1; abundance: .; CDR3aa: CASSQPGQSQETQYF; CDR3nt: TGCGCCAGCAGCCAACCCGGACAGTCACAAGAGACCCAGTACTTC
d_gene: .; j_gene: TRBJ1-2; v_gene: TRBV7-9; abundance: .; CDR3aa: CASSTAGGYTF; CDR3nt: TGTGCCAGCAGCACTGCGGGGGGCTACACCTTC
d_gene: .; j_gene: TRBJ1-5; v_gene: TRBV2; abundance: .; CDR3aa: CASSDTGGGQPQHF; CDR3nt: TGTGCCAGCAGTGATACGGGGGGTGGTCAGCCCCAGCATTTT
d_gene: .; j_gene: TRBJ2-2; v_gene: TRBV21-1; abundance: .; CDR3aa: CASSKEGGVAGADDTGELFF; CDR3nt: TGTGCCAGCAGCAAAGAGGGAGGGGTAGCGGGGGCGGATGACACCGGGGAGCTGTTTTTT
d_gene: TRBD1; j_gene: TRBJ1-4; v_gene: TRBV14; abundance: few; CDR3aa: CASSPGQGREKLFF; CDR3nt: TGTGCCAGCAGCCCCGGACAGGGGAGGGAAAAACTGTTTTTT
d_gene: .; j_gene: TRBJ2-5; v_gene: TRBV28; abundance: .; CDR3aa: CASSLYLTLTVEGETQYF; CDR3nt: TGTGCCAGCAGTTTATACCTAACCTTGACAGTCGAAGGTGAGACCCAGTACTTC
d_gene: .; j_gene: TRBJ1-5; v_gene: TRBV4-2; abundance: .; CDR3aa: CASSPRRQTNQPQHF; CDR3nt: TGTGCCAGCAGCCCCCGGCGACAGACCAATCAGCCCCAGCATTTT
d_gene: .; j_gene: TRBJ1-1; v_gene: TRBV6-5; abundance: .; CDR3aa: CASSYGDYTEAFF; CDR3nt: TGTGCCAGCAGTTACGGCGACTACACTGAAGCTTTCTTT
d_gene: .; j_gene: TRBJ1-1; v_gene: TRBV7-3; abundance: .; CDR3aa: CASSLQGGTEAFF; CDR3nt: TGTGCCAGCAGCTTACAGGGAGGAACTGAAGCTTTCTTT
d_gene: .; j_gene: TRBJ1-2; v_gene: TRBV5-1; abundance: .; CDR3aa: CASSPGMILPPGYTF; CDR3nt: TGCGCCAGCAGCCCAGGCATGATCCTTCCCCCTGGCTACACCTTC
d_gene: .; j_gene: TRBJ2-7; v_gene: TRBV5-1; abundance: .; CDR3aa: CASSLVGRPSYEQYF; CDR3nt: TGCGCCAGCAGCTTGGTTGGCAGGCCCTCCTACGAGCAGTACTTC
d_gene: .; j_gene: TRBJ1-1; v_gene: TRBV30; abundance: .; CDR3aa: CAWSRGHTEAFF; CDR3nt: TGTGCCTGGAGTCGCGGTCACACTGAAGCTTTCTTT
d_gene: .; j_gene: TRBJ1-4; v_gene: TRBV6-1; abundance: .; CDR3aa: CASSARGTNEKLFF; CDR3nt: TGTGCCAGCAGTGCCAGGGGTACTAATGAAAAACTGTTTTTT
d_gene: .; j_gene: TRBJ1-5; v_gene: TRBV2; abundance: .; CDR3aa: CASTGFNQPQHF; CDR3nt: TGTGCCAGCACAGGTTTTAATCAGCCCCAGCATTTT
d_gene: .; j_gene: TRBJ1-1; v_gene: TRBV5-1; abundance: .; CDR3aa: CASSPLPGHTEAFF; CDR3nt: TGCGCCAGCAGTCCTCTCCCGGGTCACACTGAAGCTTTCTTT
d_gene: .; j_gene: TRBJ2-2; v_gene: TRBV30; abundance: .; CDR3aa: CAWRVQFSGELFF; CDR3nt: TGTGCCTGGAGAGTGCAGTTTTCGGGGGAGCTGTTTTTT
d_gene: TRBD2; j_gene: TRBJ2-1; v_gene: TRBV4-2; abundance: .; CDR3aa: CASSQDSGNNEQFF; CDR3nt: TGTGCCAGCAGCCAAGATAGCGGGAACAATGAGCAGTTCTTC
d_gene: .; j_gene: TRBJ2-2; v_gene: TRBV6-1; abundance: .; CDR3aa: CASSVRGSNTGELFF; CDR3nt: TGTGCCAGCAGTGTAAGGGGCTCGAACACCGGGGAGCTGTTTTTT
d_gene: TRBD1; j_gene: TRBJ2-1; v_gene: TRBV7-9; abundance: .; CDR3aa: CASSLEGASYNEQFF; CDR3nt: TGTGCCAGCAGCTTAGAGGGGGCTTCGTACAATGAGCAGTTCTTC
d_gene: TRBD1; j_gene: TRBJ2-7; v_gene: TRBV29-1; abundance: .; CDR3aa: CSVTGTASYEQYF; CDR3nt: TGCAGCGTTACCGGGACAGCCTCCTACGAGCAGTACTTC
d_gene: .; j_gene: TRBJ2-5; v_gene: TRBV25-1; abundance: .; CDR3aa: CASSRTDQETQYF; CDR3nt: TGTGCCAGCAGTAGGACAGACCAAGAGACCCAGTACTTC
d_gene: .; j_gene: TRBJ1-1; v_gene: TRBV25-1; abundance: .; CDR3aa: CASRQVNTEAFF; CDR3nt: TGTGCCAGCCGGCAGGTTAACACTGAAGCTTTCTTT
d_gene: .; j_gene: TRBJ1-4; v_gene: TRBV6-5; abundance: once; CDR3aa: CASGRGEKLFF; CDR3nt: TGTGCCAGCGGGCGAGGGGAAAAACTGTTTTTT
d_gene: .; j_gene: TRBJ2-1; v_gene: TRBV7-2; abundance: .; CDR3aa: CASSPWADYNEQFF; CDR3nt: TGTGCCAGCAGCCCCTGGGCCGACTACAATGAGCAGTTCTTC
d_gene: .; j_gene: TRBJ1-4; v_gene: TRBV9; abundance: .; CDR3aa: CASSVNPASTGSLRGNEKLFF; CDR3nt: TGTGCCAGCAGCGTAAATCCCGCATCCACGGGCAGTTTACGGGGTAATGAAAAACTGTTTTTT
d_gene: .; j_gene: TRBJ1-1; v_gene: TRBV18; abundance: .; CDR3aa: CASSDIKDTEAFF; CDR3nt: TGTGCCAGCTCCGACATAAAGGACACTGAAGCTTTCTTT
d_gene: .; j_gene: TRBJ2-7; v_gene: TRBV28; abundance: .; CDR3aa: CASSRTVIYEQYF; CDR3nt: TGTGCCAGCAGCCGGACTGTGATCTACGAGCAGTACTTC
d_gene: .; j_gene: TRBJ1-5; v_gene: TRBV5-5; abundance: .; CDR3aa: CASSLRDYQPQHF; CDR3nt: TGTGCCAGCAGCTTGCGGGACTATCAGCCCCAGCATTTT